One and the same sample provided the 29 T cell receptor beta chains below, sequenced in a study of T cells in Graves' hyperthyroidism and ophthalmopathy. Amplification targeted TCR beta CDR3 regions from RNA transcripts. HTBI primers were used for first-round RT-PCR of the TCR CDR3. TCRdb reprocessed the multiplex PCR reads via MiXCR and lists one record per CDR3 protein. Here the sample spans about 560,000 distinct CDR3 sequences, approximately 15% being singletons. The sample was blood. These receptor sequences come from a woman under 30 with Graves' hyperthyroidism.

In regard to this clonotype: It may be a read error: a sequence one base away is much more abundant. The chain combines TRBV24-1 with TRBJ2-3, with 12 bases fitting TRBD2. Germline V CDR1 and CDR2: KGHDR, SFDVKD. The CDR3 totals 14 residues. The V segment lost 4 bases and the J segment 11 bases; nucleotides outside the gene matches: 6. The CDR3: CATSDSTSGRMQYF. CDR3 DNA sequence: TGTGCCACCAGTGACTCGACTAGCGGGAGAATGCAGTATTTT.

This clonotype was found many times. The rearrangement joins TRBV12-3 or TRBV12-4 to TRBJ1-1, with TRBD1 matching 7 bases. The CDR3 contains 15 residues. J gave up 4 bases and V 6 bases, and 11 bases lay outside the gene matches. This CDR3 reads CASSQRQGGSTEAFF. The DNA for the CDR3 is TGTGCCAGCAGCCAAAGACAGGGAGGGAGCACTGAAGCTTTCTTT.

This clonotype was seen many times. The chain carries TRBV20-1 and TRBJ2-1, with D possibly matching TRBD1 (6 bases). The germline V gene encodes CDR1 DFQATT and CDR2 SNEGSKA (reference sequence). The V and J ends lost 6 bases and 7 bases respectively, with 16 bases between them. This CDR3 contains 13 residues. CDR3 protein: CSAHQGRGNEQFF. CDR3 nucleotides: TGCAGTGCCCATCAGGGGAGAGGGAATGAGCAGTTCTTC.

Details on this clonotype: The conserved closing phenylalanine or tryptophan is absent in this CDR3, likely reflecting a read error. The genes are TRBV10-3 and TRBJ1-5; TRBD1 aligns across 9 bases. This CDR3 is 15 amino acids long. V was clipped by 2 bases and J by 7 bases; unmatched bases: 6. The germline gives CDR1 ENHRY, CDR2 SYGVKD. The DNA of the CDR3 is TGTGCCATCAGTGAGAGGGGACAGGGCGGCCAGCCCCAGCATCTT. It yields the protein CAISERGQGGQPQHL.

This clonotype appeared many times. The chain couples TRBV18 to TRBJ1-1; tentative D call: TRBD1 (6 bases). Germline loops: CDR1 KGHSH, CDR2 LQKENI. The CDR3 length is 14 residues. The germline V and J ends were trimmed by 3 bases and 1 base, with 9 bases remaining between them. The CDR3 reads CASSPGQRNTEAFF. The CDR3 nucleotides are TGTGCCAGCTCACCGGGACAAAGGAACACTGAAGCTTTCTTT.

This chain links TRBV6-1 with TRBJ2-6, with D unclear. The length of the CDR3 is 15 residues. Trimming cost V 7 bases and J 0 bases, with 10 bases left between them. Germline V gives CDR1 MNHNS, CDR2 SASEGT. The CDR3 bases are TGTGCCAGCATCGTTGGTGCCTCTGGGGCCAACGTCCTGACTTTC. It specifies CASIVGASGANVLTF.

This clonotype came up many times. This chain connects TRBV12-3 or TRBV12-4 to TRBJ2-5; D is perhaps TRBD2 (6 bases). Deletions cut 6 bases from V and 9 bases from J, with 23 bases between. The CDR3 is 15 residues long. The CDR3 DNA reads TGTGCCAGCAGGGTTAGTGGGTCGGTCAGCGGGTCCCAGTACTTC. This translates into CASRVSGSVSGSQYF.

The sample holds many counts of this clonotype. The chain combines TRBV29-1 with TRBJ2-1; 9 nucleotides match TRBD1. V shed 4 bases, J shed 7 bases, and the junction held 14 bases outside the gene matches. The CDR3 sequence is 16 residues long. The germline CDR1 and CDR2 sequences are SQVTM and ANQGSEA. CDR3 residues: CSVGVPGTGRSNEQFF. The CDR3 nucleotides are TGCAGCGTTGGAGTCCCCGGGACAGGGCGATCAAATGAGCAGTTCTTC.

In its sample, this clonotype was seen many times. The V call is TRBV20-1, the J call TRBJ2-1, with TRBD2 matching 12 bases. Germline V lookup: CDR1 DFQATT, CDR2 SNEGSKA (reference sequence). The CDR3 length is 14 residues. J gave up 4 bases and V 4 bases, and 2 bases lay outside the gene matches. CDR3 sequence reads: CSATSGRDYNEQFF. The CDR3 DNA is TGCAGTGCTACTAGCGGGAGGGATTACAATGAGCAGTTCTTC.

This clonotype has just a few counts. J is TRBJ1-6 and V is TRBV4-3, with 9 positions matching TRBD1. The germline CDR1 and CDR2 sequences are LGHNA and YSLEER. With 4 bases clipped from V and 10 bases from J, the junction kept 8 bases outside the gene matches. The CDR3 is 15 amino acids. CDR3 DNA sequence: TGCGCCAGCAGCCCTAGGTGGACAGGGGAATCACCCCTCCACTTT. Protein: CASSPRWTGESPLHF.

V is TRBV12-3 or TRBV12-4 and J is TRBJ2-5; D is ambiguous. V was trimmed by 6 bases and J by 0 bases, leaving 8 bases between them. The CDR3 consists of 13 residues. CDR3 coding DNA: TGTGCCAGCAGATCTAGGTACCAAGAGACCCAGTACTTC. It specifies CASRSRYQETQYF.

This clonotype showed up many times. The V call is TRBV20-1, the J call TRBJ2-1; 7 positions agree with TRBD2. CDR1 and CDR2 from the germline V gene are DFQATT and SNEGSKA (reference sequence). V shed 3 bases, J shed 2 bases, and the junction held 4 bases outside the gene matches. CDR3 length: 14 amino acids. The CDR3 loop is CSASGRLTYNEQFF. DNA for the CDR3: TGCAGTGCTAGCGGGAGGTTAACCTACAATGAGCAGTTCTTC.

CDR3 amino acids: CASSLVVNGNTIYF. CDR3 bases: TGTGCCAGCAGCTTAGTCGTGAACGGAAACACCATATATTTT. The J gene is TRBJ1-3, the V gene TRBV7-6, with no clear D. The CDR3 has 14 residues. Germline V gene sequence: CDR1 SGHVS, CDR2 FNYEAQ. V dropped 1 base and J dropped 4 bases, with 8 bases sitting between them.

The table lists this clonotype with many counts. The chain is built from TRBV12-3 or TRBV12-4 and TRBJ2-5; the D is unclear. The V and J ends lost 2 bases and 2 bases respectively, with 9 bases between them. The CDR3 extends over 14 amino acids. The CDR3: CASSLSTTQETQYF. As DNA, the CDR3 is TGTGCCAGCAGTTTATCAACTACACAAGAGACCCAGTACTTC.

This clonotype was recorded many times. V and J are TRBV20-1 and TRBJ2-1, with TRBD1 identical over 7 bases. Germline V lookup: CDR1 DFQATT, CDR2 SNEGSKA (reference sequence). CDR3 length equals 15 residues. Trimming took 6 bases from V and 0 from J; bases not matched to a gene: 8. The chain's CDR3 is CSAPQGESSYNEQFF. CDR3 sequence (DNA): TGCAGTGCCCCCCAGGGGGAGAGCTCCTACAATGAGCAGTTCTTC.

This sequence joins TRBV11-2 and TRBJ1-6, with a possible D match to TRBD1 (5 bases). The CDR3 covers 16 residues. V lost 1 base to trimming and J lost 6 bases, with 13 bases between them. Germline loops: CDR1 SGHAT, CDR2 FQNNGV. The CDR3 sequence: CASSLGGGIVNSPLHF. For the CDR3, the DNA is TGTGCCAGCAGCTTAGGCGGGGGGATAGTTAATTCACCCCTCCACTTT.

The chain carries TRBV15 and TRBJ1-2; D may be TRBD1 (5 bases). Germline CDR1 and CDR2: LNHNV and YYDKDF (reference sequence). This CDR3 comprises 15 residues. The V end lost 5 bases, the J end lost 7 bases, and 20 bases lay between the germline ends. The CDR3 loop reads CATSGSPTVMSGYTF. The DNA for the CDR3 is TGTGCCACCAGCGGATCCCCGACAGTTATGAGTGGCTACACCTTC.

V and J are TRBV19 and TRBJ1-1; D is possibly TRBD1 (6 bases). CDR1 LNHDA and CDR2 SQIVND come from the germline V gene (reference sequence). Trimming left V 4 bases short and J 4 bases short, with 16 bases between. The CDR3 runs to 15 residues. CDR3 residues: CASSSFRGGATEAFF. The DNA for the CDR3 is TGTGCCAGTAGTAGCTTTAGAGGGGGGGCCACTGAAGCTTTCTTT.

This clonotype showed up just a few times. This CDR3 is CASSFSGTRNEQFF. Written as DNA, the CDR3 is TGCGCCAGCAGCTTCTCCGGGACAAGAAATGAGCAGTTCTTC. This chain uses TRBV5-1 with TRBJ2-1; a weak D match, TRBD1 (6 bases). CDR3 size: 14 residues. V was clipped by 2 bases and J by 7 bases, with 13 bases between them. In germline, CDR1 is SGHRS, CDR2 YFSETQ.

V usage is TRBV30 and J usage is TRBJ1-1; D unclear. CDR1 is GTSNPN and CDR2 is SVGIG in the germline V gene (reference sequence). Trimming cost V 3 bases and J 4 bases, with 12 bases left between them. There are 13 residues in the CDR3. Here the CDR3 reads CAWRAGLPTEAFF. CDR3 bases: TGTGCCTGGAGGGCGGGGTTGCCCACTGAAGCTTTCTTT.

This clonotype appeared a few times. The CDR3: CAGPTSTDTQYF. CDR3 DNA sequence: TGTGCCGGACCTACTAGCACAGATACGCAGTATTTT. This chain joins TRBV19 and TRBJ2-3; D gene ambiguous. There are 12 residues in the CDR3. V shed 11 bases and J shed 0 bases, with 9 bases lying between them. CDR1 LNHDA and CDR2 SQIVND come from the germline V gene (reference sequence).

Note on this clonotype: The junction and the germline gene differ at one end; a read error may be behind it. The V gene is TRBV6-1, the J gene TRBJ2-7, with 10 bases lining up with TRBD2. The CDR3 has 19 amino acids. The V gene's germline CDR1 is MNHNS and CDR2 SASEGT. The CDR3 loop reads CASRRWGQPLAGVGHEQYF. CDR3 coding DNA: TGCGCCAGCAGGCGATGGGGACAACCCCTAGCGGGAGTTGGCCACGAGCAGTACTTC.

This clonotype has at least ten counts. The chain uses TRBV30 and TRBJ2-5; D is unresolved. This CDR3 comprises 12 residues. Germline V gives CDR1 GTSNPN, CDR2 SVGIG (reference sequence). Deletions cut 5 bases from V and 1 base from J, with 8 bases between. CDR3 bases: TGTGCCTGGGCATATGGCCAAGAGACCCAGTACTTC. Its translation: CAWAYGQETQYF.

This clonotype was recorded at least ten times. This chain links TRBV28 with TRBJ1-2, with D unclear. CDR3 length: 12 residues. Germline CDR1 is MDHEN and CDR2 is SYDVKM. The ends were cut back, 4 bases at V and 3 bases at J, with 6 bases in the middle. CDR3 sequence: CASSSPYYGYTF. The DNA for the CDR3 is TGTGCCAGCAGTTCCCCCTACTATGGCTACACCTTC.

This clonotype appeared once. V gene TRBV3-1 combines with J gene TRBJ2-5; possible D gene TRBD1, 7 bases. The V and J ends lost 4 bases and 5 bases respectively, with 20 bases between them. This CDR3 has 16 amino acids. The germline CDR1 and CDR2 sequences are LGHDT and YNNKEL (reference sequence). CDR3 nucleotides: TGTGCCAGCAGCCCCCAAGGACAGGAGGGTCGGGAGACCCAGTACTTC. As protein: CASSPQGQEGRETQYF.

This rearrangement joins TRBV12-3 or TRBV12-4 to TRBJ2-1, with TRBD2 as a possible D gene (5 bases). The V gene lost 6 bases and the J gene lost 9 bases, with 24 bases spanning the gap. The CDR3 contains 16 residues. CDR3 bases: TGTGCCAGCAGCCTCCTCCGGGATGCCCAAATTGGTGAGCAGTTCTTC. This translates into CASSLLRDAQIGEQFF.

J is TRBJ2-7 and V is TRBV7-2, with D perhaps matching TRBD1 (5 bases). The CDR3 runs to 14 residues. The V gene's germline CDR1 is SGHTA and CDR2 FQGNSA. Trimming removed 5 bases at V and 3 bases at J, with 14 bases between. CDR3 sequence reads: CASSPGHPYYEQYF. The CDR3 coding sequence is TGTGCCAGCAGCCCAGGACACCCATACTACGAGCAGTACTTC. Looking up the rest from reference TRBV7-2 and TRBJ2-7 gives the full variable domain: GAGVSQSPSNKVTEKGKDVELRCDPISGHTALYWYRQSLGQGLEFLIYFQGNSAPDKSGLPSDRFSAERTGGSVSTLTIQRTQQEDSAVYLCASSPGHPYYEQYFGPGTRLTVT.

This clonotype was recorded many times. The V and J genes are TRBV11-3 and TRBJ2-3; D may be TRBD1 (5 bases). V dropped 3 bases and J dropped 5 bases, with 15 bases sitting between them. The CDR3 covers 15 residues. CDR1 SGHNT and CDR2 YENEEA come from the germline V gene. This chain's CDR3 is CASSFTRAQGDTQYF. The CDR3 DNA is TGTGCCAGCAGCTTTACAAGGGCTCAGGGAGATACGCAGTATTTT.

There are many counts of this clonotype. The chain is built from TRBV20-1 and TRBJ2-2, with TRBD2 matching 10 bases. Trimming cost V 1 base and J 5 bases; bases outside gene matches: 16. This CDR3 is 19 amino acids long. Germline CDR1 and CDR2: DFQATT and SNEGSKA (reference sequence). The DNA for the CDR3 is TGCAGTGCTAGAGGCCCCTGGCCGGTGGTAGCGGGAGGTACCGGGGAGCTGTTTTTT. It translates to CSARGPWPVVAGGTGELFF.